This T cell receptor beta chain comes out of a study of cytomegalovirus exposure and HLA in healthy donors. Looking at the study overall: Researchers found that just over 80% of about 400 genotyped donors fell within the Caucasian-associated ancestry cluster.

Primers for the PCR totalled 60 Vbeta and 13 Jbeta. Measured with immunoSEQ multiplex PCR; TCRdb has only the in-frame clones, and not every one. The table has about 140,000 clones, 75% seen once. Germline values: CDR1 SGHNT, CDR2 YYREEE (reference sequence). The CDR3 contains 14 residues. The V and J ends lost 4 bases and 3 bases, in that order; junction bases with no gene match: 3. The chain carries TRBV5-4 and TRBJ1-4; TRBD1 matches 7 bases. Input material: PBMCs. The sequence derives from a man aged 35 to 55 in good health and CMV-seronegative. The CDR3 region has the DNA TGTGCCAGCAGCAGACAGGGAGCTAATGAAAAACTGTTTTTT. Its translation: CASSRQGANEKLFF.